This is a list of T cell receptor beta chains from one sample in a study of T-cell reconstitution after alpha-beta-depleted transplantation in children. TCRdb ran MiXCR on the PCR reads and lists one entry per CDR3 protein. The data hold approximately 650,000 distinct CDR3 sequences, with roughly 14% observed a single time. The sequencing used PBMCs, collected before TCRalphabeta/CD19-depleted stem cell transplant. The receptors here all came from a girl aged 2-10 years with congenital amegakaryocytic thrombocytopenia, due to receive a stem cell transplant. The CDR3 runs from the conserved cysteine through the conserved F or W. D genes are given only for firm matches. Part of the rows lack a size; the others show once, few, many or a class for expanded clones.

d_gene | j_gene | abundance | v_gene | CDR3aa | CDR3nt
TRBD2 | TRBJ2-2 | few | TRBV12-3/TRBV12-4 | CASRAAGRANTGELFF | TGTGCCAGCAGGGCTGCCGGGAGGGCCAACACCGGGGAGCTGTTTTTT
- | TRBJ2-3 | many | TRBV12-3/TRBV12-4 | CASRTLGADTQYF | TGTGCCAGCAGGACCCTAGGCGCAGATACGCAGTATTTT
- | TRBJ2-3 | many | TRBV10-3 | CATQSGETGQTDTQYF | TGTGCCACCCAGTCGGGGGAGACAGGGCAAACAGATACGCAGTATTTT
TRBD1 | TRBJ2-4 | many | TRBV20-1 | CSAPPPGQLAKNIQYF | TGCAGTGCCCCCCCACCGGGACAGCTAGCCAAAAACATTCAGTACTTC
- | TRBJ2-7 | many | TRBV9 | CASSDPGHGYEQYF | TGTGCCAGCAGTGACCCGGGACACGGTTACGAGCAGTACTTC
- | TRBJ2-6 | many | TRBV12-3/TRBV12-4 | CASSSRIRSGANVLTF | TGTGCCAGCAGTTCCAGGATTCGCTCTGGGGCCAACGTCCTGACTTTC
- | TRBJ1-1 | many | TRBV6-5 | CASSYSLKVNTEAFF | TGTGCCAGCAGTTACTCCCTAAAAGTGAACACTGAAGCTTTCTTT
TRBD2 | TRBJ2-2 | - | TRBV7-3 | CASSFGGGITGELFF | TGTGCCAGCAGCTTCGGGGGGGGCATCACCGGGGAGCTGTTTTTT
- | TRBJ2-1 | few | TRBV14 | CASSRWKTGWSDEQFF | TGTGCCAGCAGCCGTTGGAAGACGGGATGGTCGGATGAGCAGTTCTTC
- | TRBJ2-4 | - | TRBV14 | CASSQDWGTQNIQYF | TGTGCCAGCAGCCAAGATTGGGGCACCCAAAACATTCAGTACTTC
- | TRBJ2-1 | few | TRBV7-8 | CASSSSPSGEQFF | TGTGCCAGCAGCTCGAGCCCGAGCGGGGAGCAGTTCTTC
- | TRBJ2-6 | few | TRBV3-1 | CASSLGVGSSGANVLTF | TGTGCCAGCAGCCTCGGAGTTGGTAGCTCTGGGGCCAACGTCCTGACTTTC
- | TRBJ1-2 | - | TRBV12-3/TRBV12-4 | CASSLNEVDYGYTF | TGTGCCAGCAGTTTGAATGAGGTCGACTATGGCTACACCTTC
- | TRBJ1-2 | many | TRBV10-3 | CAISESTSYGYTF | TGTGCCATCAGTGAGTCAACGAGCTATGGCTACACCTTC
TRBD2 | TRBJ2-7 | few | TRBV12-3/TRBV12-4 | CASSLTPLAAIPYEQYF | TGTGCCAGCAGCCTCACGCCGCTAGCGGCCATTCCCTACGAGCAGTACTTC
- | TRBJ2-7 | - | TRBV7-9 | CASSLIAGQSQQYF | TGTGCCAGCAGCTTAATTGCGGGCCAGTCGCAGCAGTACTTC
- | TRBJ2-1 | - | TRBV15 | CATTLDIEGNHNEQFF | TGTGCCACCACCCTCGATATAGAGGGAAACCACAATGAGCAGTTCTTC
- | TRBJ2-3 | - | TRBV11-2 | CASSSLAYVLDTQYF | TGTGCCAGCAGCTCCCTAGCGTACGTCTTAGATACGCAGTATTTT
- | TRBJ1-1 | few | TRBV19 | CASSLLQVEAFF | TGTGCCAGTAGCCTACTACAGGTTGAAGCTTTCTTT
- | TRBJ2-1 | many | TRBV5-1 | CASSLVLSRSYNEQFF | TGCGCCAGCAGCTTGGTGCTTAGCAGATCCTACAATGAGCAGTTCTTC
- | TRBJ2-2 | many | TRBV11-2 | CASSRPGSAEELFF | TGTGCCAGCAGCCGACCGGGTTCAGCCGAGGAGCTGTTTTTT
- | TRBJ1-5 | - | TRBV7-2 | CASSDVGDQPQHF | TGTGCCAGCAGCGACGTGGGAGATCAGCCCCAGCATTTT
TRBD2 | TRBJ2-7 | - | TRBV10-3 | CAISQAGGLDEQYF | TGTGCCATCAGTCAAGCGGGAGGATTGGACGAGCAGTACTTC
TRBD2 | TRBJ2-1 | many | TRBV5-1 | CASSAGLAGSDEQFF | TGCGCCAGCAGCGCGGGACTAGCGGGAAGCGATGAGCAGTTCTTC
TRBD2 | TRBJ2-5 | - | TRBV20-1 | CSASFMTSTETQYF | TGCAGTGCTAGCTTCATGACTAGCACGGAGACCCAGTACTTC
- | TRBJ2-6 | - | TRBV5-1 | CASSLRTTGANVLTF | TGCGCCAGCAGCCTAAGGACTACTGGGGCCAACGTCCTGACTTTC
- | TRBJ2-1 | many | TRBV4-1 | CASSQALFLPYNEQFF | TGCGCCAGCAGCCAAGCCTTGTTCCTCCCCTACAATGAGCAGTTCTTC
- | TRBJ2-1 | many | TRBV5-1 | CASSLEWTPSLHEQFF | TGCGCCAGCAGCTTGGAATGGACTCCCAGCTTACATGAGCAGTTCTTC
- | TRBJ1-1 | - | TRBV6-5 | CASSYRLGRNTEAFF | TGTGCCAGCAGTTATAGGTTAGGTAGGAACACTGAAGCTTTCTTT
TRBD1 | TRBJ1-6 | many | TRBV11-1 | CASSSWRDRGVWFDSPLHF | TGTGCCAGCAGCTCATGGAGGGACAGGGGCGTATGGTTTGATTCACCCCTCCACTTT
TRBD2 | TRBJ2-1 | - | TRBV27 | CATRETSGTSYNEQFF | TGTGCCACCCGAGAAACTAGCGGGACATCCTACAATGAGCAGTTCTTC
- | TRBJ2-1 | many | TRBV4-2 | CASSQEDRNEQFF | TGTGCCAGCAGCCAAGAAGACCGGAACGAGCAGTTCTTC